The 22 T cell receptor beta chains in this list originate from one sample, sequenced in a study of graft-versus-host responses after intestinal transplantation. Libraries were prepared by immunoSEQ multiplex PCR; TCRdb keeps only in-frame clonotypes and omits some of them. The sample records roughly 97,000 clones, about 90% being singletons. No cognate antigen is known for these TCRs. The sample in question was unstimulated CD4+ T cells sorted from spleen or lymph node cells, obtained before intestinal transplant. Every receptor here comes from a human donor who received an intestinal transplant.

The chain employs TRBV6-5 and TRBJ1-2, with 9 positions matching TRBD1. The V gene end was trimmed by 7 bases and the J gene end by 1 base; junction bases not matched to a gene: 7. The CDR3 is made up of 15 amino acids. The germline V gene has CDR1 MNHEY and CDR2 SVGAGI. The CDR3 protein is CASTRGTGINYGYTF. The CDR3 DNA reads TGTGCCAGCACCCGGGGGACAGGGATTAACTATGGCTACACCTTC.

V gene TRBV18 combines with J gene TRBJ2-7; D may be TRBD1 or TRBD2 (5 bases each). CDR1 and CDR2 (germline): KGHSH, LQKENI. CDR3 size: 16 residues. Trimming stripped 1 base from V and 0 bases from J, with 13 bases between. This CDR3 is CASSPLPGLSSYEQYF. The CDR3 nucleotides read TGTGCCAGCTCACCACTCCCGGGGCTGTCCTCCTACGAGCAGTACTTC.

J is TRBJ1-4 and V is TRBV18; D not certain. The V gene's germline CDR1 is KGHSH and CDR2 LQKENI. CDR3 length: 15 residues. V lost 4 bases and J lost 8, with 17 bases in between. In DNA form, the CDR3 reads TGTGCCAGCTCACGTCGACCAGGCGGGGAGGAAAAACTGTTTTTT. Residues: CASSRRPGGEEKLFF.

The chain carries TRBV2 and TRBJ1-1; no clear D gene. Trimming pared 3 bases from V and 1 base from J, leaving 12 bases between. This CDR3 contains 15 residues. Germline V lookup: CDR1 SNHLY, CDR2 FYNNEI. This CDR3 is CASSDWGIGNTEAFF. CDR3 bases: TGTGCCAGCAGTGATTGGGGTATCGGGAACACTGAAGCTTTCTTT. Combining the CDR3 with reference TRBV2 and TRBJ1-1 gives the whole variable domain EPEVTQTPSHQVTQMGQEVILRCVPISNHLYFYWYRQILGQKVEFLVSFYNNEISEKSEIFDDQFSVERPDGSNFTLKIRSTKLEDSAMYFCASSDWGIGNTEAFFGQGTRLTVV.

In this sample, this clone turned up once. This sequence joins TRBV7-2 and TRBJ2-5; the match to TRBD1 covers 8 bases. Germline values: CDR1 SGHTA, CDR2 FQGNSA. The CDR3 is 13 residues long. With 3 bases clipped from V and 7 bases from J, the junction kept 4 bases outside the gene matches. CDR3 in amino acids: CASSLDRAGTQYF. CDR3 nucleotide sequence: TGTGCCAGCAGCTTGGACAGGGCGGGGACCCAGTACTTC.

The chain joins TRBV6-1 to TRBJ2-2, with 8 bases that match TRBD1. The germline CDR1 and CDR2 sequences are MNHNS and SASEGT. The CDR3 contains 14 residues. Losses at the gene ends were 6 bases for V and 3 bases for J; bases not matched to a gene: 3. The CDR3 nucleotides are TGTGCCAGCAGCTTGACAGGGGACACCGGGGAGCTGTTTTTT. Translated: CASSLTGDTGELFF.

This clone was recorded a few times. The chain carries TRBV2 and TRBJ2-7; 9 bases line up with TRBD2. With 4 bases clipped from V and 3 bases from J, the junction kept 4 bases outside the gene matches. This CDR3 contains 14 residues. The V gene's germline CDR1 is SNHLY and CDR2 FYNNEI. The CDR3 is CASSGGLAVYEQYF. In nucleotides, the CDR3 is TGTGCCAGCAGTGGGGGACTAGCTGTCTACGAGCAGTACTTC.

V usage is TRBV27 and J usage is TRBJ2-2, with unresolved D. V lost 6 bases to trimming and J lost 2 bases, with 7 bases between them. Germline values: CDR1 MNHEY, CDR2 SMNVEV (reference sequence). This CDR3 contains 13 residues. DNA for the CDR3: TGTGCCAGCAGGCAGCCTAACACCGGGGAGCTGTTTTTT. Protein sequence: CASRQPNTGELFF.

The J gene is TRBJ2-1, the V gene TRBV7-2, with 8 positions matching TRBD2. Trimming removed 0 bases from V and 8 bases from J; junction bases left unmatched: 3. The CDR3 loop spans 14 amino acids. Germline-derived CDR1 and CDR2 are SGHTA and FQGNSA. Here the CDR3 reads CASSLARAGDEQFF. The CDR3 DNA follows: TGTGCCAGCAGCTTAGCCCGAGCGGGGGATGAGCAGTTCTTC.

V is TRBV28 and J is TRBJ2-1; D tentatively fits TRBD1 or TRBD2 (5 bases each). With 5 bases removed from V and 6 bases from J, the gap between germline ends came to 20 bases. This CDR3 has 16 residues. The germline CDR1 and CDR2 sequences are MDHEN and SYDVKM. CDR3 coding DNA: TGTGCCAGCAGTCCCCGGGACCTTAATAATGTCAATGAGCAGTTCTTC. Encoded protein: CASSPRDLNNVNEQFF.

The CDR3 nucleotides are TGCGCCAGCAGTCACAGCGGGACTAGCGGGGAGCTGTTTTTT. Amino acid sequence: CASSHSGTSGELFF. The chain uses TRBV10-1 and TRBJ2-2; TRBD2 agrees at 8 bases. CDR3 size: 14 residues. Germline lookup yields CDR1 WNHNN and CDR2 SYGVQD (reference sequence). V lost 5 bases to trimming and J lost 7 bases; unmatched junction nucleotides: 6.

This clone was counted once. This chain connects TRBV5-1 to TRBJ1-6, with 7 bases that match TRBD1. This CDR3 is built from 15 residues. V lost 4 bases and J lost 6; bases outside the gene matches: 7. The germline V gene has CDR1 SGHRS and CDR2 YFSETQ. CDR3 nucleotide sequence: TGCGCCAGCAGCAGGGGGACAGTTATTAATTCACCCCTCCACTTT. Translation gives CASSRGTVINSPLHF. The full variable domain, rest sourced from reference TRBV5-1 and TRBJ1-6, is KAGVTQTPRYLIKTRGQQVTLSCSPISGHRSVSWYQQTPGQGLQFLFEYFSETQRNKGNFPGRFSGRQFSNSRSEMNVSTLELGDSALYLCASSRGTVINSPLHFGNGTRLTVT.

V usage is TRBV11-1 and J usage is TRBJ2-3; 9 bases agree with TRBD2. Germline V gene sequence: CDR1 SGHAT, CDR2 FQDESV (reference sequence). Trimming removed 6 bases from V and 3 bases from J; junction bases left unmatched: 10. There are 16 residues in the CDR3. The chain's CDR3 is CASSSGRIPLTDTQYF. The CDR3 bases are TGTGCCAGCAGTAGCGGGAGAATTCCCTTGACAGATACGCAGTATTTT.

This chain uses TRBV7-2 with TRBJ2-5; 9 positions agree with TRBD2. This CDR3 is 16 amino acids long. Germline CDR1 reads SGHTA; CDR2 reads FQGNSA. V lost 1 base to trimming and J lost 2 bases; unmatched junction nucleotides: 5. The CDR3 sequence is CASSLDAGGAQETQYF. CDR3 DNA: TGTGCCAGCAGCTTAGACGCGGGGGGGGCTCAAGAGACCCAGTACTTC. Filled out from reference TRBV7-2 and TRBJ2-5, the complete variable domain reads GAGVSQSPSNKVTEKGKDVELRCDPISGHTALYWYRQSLGQGLEFLIYFQGNSAPDKSGLPSDRFSAERTGGSVSTLTIQRTQQEDSAVYLCASSLDAGGAQETQYFGPGTRLLVL.

In this sample, this clone turned up once. The chain carries TRBV18 and TRBJ2-5; TRBD1 matches 11 bases. Germline V lookup: CDR1 KGHSH, CDR2 LQKENI. J gave up 4 bases and V 5 bases, and 12 bases lay outside the gene matches. The CDR3 loop spans 17 amino acids. Here the CDR3 reads CASSATTAGTGGETQYF. CDR3 sequence (DNA): TGTGCCAGCTCAGCAACAACAGCCGGGACAGGGGGAGAGACCCAGTACTTC.

The V call is TRBV4-1, the J call TRBJ1-2; D perhaps matches TRBD1 (6 bases). The V gene's germline CDR1 is MGHRA and CDR2 YSYEKL. The CDR3 totals 14 residues. Trimming pared 1 base from V and 5 bases from J, leaving 11 bases between. For the CDR3, the DNA is TGCGCCAGCAGCCAAGGGGGGCTAGGGTATGGCTACACCTTC. This translates into CASSQGGLGYGYTF.

V and J are TRBV5-3 and TRBJ2-3; no firm D call. TRBV5-3 is identified as an open reading frame with a role that is uncertain. The CDR3 consists of 11 residues. Trimming stripped 0 bases from V and 5 bases from J, with 1 base between. In DNA form, the CDR3 reads TGTGCCAGAAGCTTGGTAGATACGCAGTATTTT. It specifies CARSLVDTQYF.

The chain links TRBV6-5 to TRBJ2-7, with 7 bases that match TRBD1. The CDR3 sequence is 12 residues long. Losses at the gene ends were 5 bases for V and 11 bases for J; bases not matched to a gene: 9. The germline gives CDR1 MNHEY, CDR2 SVGAGI. CDR3 protein: CASSGDSSPEYF. The CDR3 coding sequence is TGTGCCAGCAGTGGGGACAGTTCACCCGAGTACTTC.

The chain has TRBV5-1 and TRBJ1-1, with 7 bases lining up with TRBD1. The germline gives CDR1 SGHRS, CDR2 YFSETQ. The trim removed 5 bases at V and 1 base at J, leaving 11 bases unmatched. The CDR3 spans 16 residues. CDR3 amino acids: CASRQKTGTANTEAFF. The CDR3, as DNA: TGCGCCAGCAGGCAAAAGACAGGGACGGCGAACACTGAAGCTTTCTTT.

The rearrangement uses TRBV4-1 and TRBJ2-1; a possible D gene is TRBD2 (6 bases). V gave up 1 base and J gave up 5 bases, with 18 bases separating them. From germline, CDR1 is MGHRA and CDR2 YSYEKL. The CDR3 totals 17 residues. The CDR3 nucleotides are TGCGCCAGCAGCCAAGCGAAGACGGGACTCGCTAACAATGAGCAGTTCTTC. The encoded protein is CASSQAKTGLANNEQFF.

The chain carries TRBV6-6 and TRBJ2-5, with D perhaps TRBD2 (7 bases). V lost 5 bases, J lost 3 bases, and 19 bases lay in between. The CDR3 loop spans 16 amino acids. Germline lookup yields CDR1 MNHNY and CDR2 SVGAGI (reference sequence). The CDR3 sequence: CASSGPRQGREETQYF. CDR3 bases: TGTGCCAGCAGTGGGCCTCGTCAGGGGAGGGAAGAGACCCAGTACTTC.

The chain carries TRBV28 and TRBJ2-5, with no clear D. Germline V gene data show CDR1 as MDHEN and CDR2 as SYDVKM. The CDR3 extends over 15 amino acids. Trimming cost V 3 bases and J 2 bases, with 13 bases left between them. CDR3 nucleotides: TGTGCCAGCAGTTTGCCCTCTGGGATACAAGAGACCCAGTACTTC. This translates into CASSLPSGIQETQYF. The complete variable domain, with remaining parts taken from reference TRBV28 and TRBJ2-5, reads DVKVTQSSRYLVKRTGEKVFLECVQDMDHENMFWYRQDPGLGLRLIYFSYDVKMKEKGDIPEGYSVSREKKERFSLILESASTNQTSMYLCASSLPSGIQETQYFGPGTRLLVL.